What follows is one T cell receptor beta chain and its context. Its target is unknown. RNA transcripts yielded amplified TCR beta CDR3 regions. First-round RT-PCR relied on HTBI primers, and a second-round multiplex PCR came next. Each CDR3 protein gets one entry after TCRdb re-called the multiplex PCR reads with MiXCR. The sample records hundreds of thousands of distinct CDR3 sequences, around 20% being singletons. The sample belongs to a study of Graves' ophthalmopathy and Graves' hyperthyroidism. Study-wide points: The model's prediction of ophthalmopathy progression had 65% to 71% sensitivity and around 77% specificity.

Germline V gene lookup returns CDR1 MDHEN and CDR2 SYDVKM. V dropped 4 bases and J dropped 5 bases, with 14 bases sitting between them. The CDR3 sequence is 14 residues long. This chain links TRBV28 with TRBJ1-1; D remains ambiguous. This receptor was taken from a woman aged 18-29 years with stable Graves' hyperthyroidism. Input material: peripheral blood. The CDR3, as DNA: TGTGCCAGCAGTTCTGTCCCAGTTTGGACTGAAGCTTTCTTT. It is translated as CASSSVPVWTEAFF.